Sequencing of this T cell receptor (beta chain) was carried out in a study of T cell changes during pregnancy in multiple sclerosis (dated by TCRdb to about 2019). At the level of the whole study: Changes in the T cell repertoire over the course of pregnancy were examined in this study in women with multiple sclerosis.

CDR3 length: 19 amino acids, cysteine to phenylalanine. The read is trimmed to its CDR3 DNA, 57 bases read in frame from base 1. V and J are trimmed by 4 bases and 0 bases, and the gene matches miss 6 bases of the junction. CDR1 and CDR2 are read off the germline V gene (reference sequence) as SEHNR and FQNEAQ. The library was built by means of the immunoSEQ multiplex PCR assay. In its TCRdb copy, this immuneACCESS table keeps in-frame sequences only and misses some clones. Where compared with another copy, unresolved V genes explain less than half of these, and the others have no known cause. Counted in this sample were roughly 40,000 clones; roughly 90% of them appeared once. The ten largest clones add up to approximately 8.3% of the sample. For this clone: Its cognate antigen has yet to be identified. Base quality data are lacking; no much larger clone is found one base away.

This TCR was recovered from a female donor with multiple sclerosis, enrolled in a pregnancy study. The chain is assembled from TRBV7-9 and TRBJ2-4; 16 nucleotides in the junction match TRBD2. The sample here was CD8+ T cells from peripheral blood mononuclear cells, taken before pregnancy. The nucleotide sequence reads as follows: TGTGCCAGCAGCTCATCGGGACTAGCGGGAGGGAAAGCCAAAAACATTCAGTACTTC. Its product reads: CASSSSGLAGGKAKNIQYF.